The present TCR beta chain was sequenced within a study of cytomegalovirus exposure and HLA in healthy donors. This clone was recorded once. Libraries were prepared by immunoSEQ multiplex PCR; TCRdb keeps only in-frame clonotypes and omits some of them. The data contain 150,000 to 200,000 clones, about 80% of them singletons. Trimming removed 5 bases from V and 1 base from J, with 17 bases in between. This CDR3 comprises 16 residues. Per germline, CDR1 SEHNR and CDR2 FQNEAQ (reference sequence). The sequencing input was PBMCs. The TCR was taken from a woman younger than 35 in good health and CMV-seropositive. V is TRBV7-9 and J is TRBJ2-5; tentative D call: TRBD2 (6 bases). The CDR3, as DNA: TGTGCCAGCAGCCCGGGGACTCCAAACTCCCAAGAGACCCAGTACTTC. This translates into CASSPGTPNSQETQYF.